A selection of T cell receptor beta chains follows, all from one sample in a study of control samples from healthy donors and cancer patients. Data came from immunoSEQ multiplex PCR; TCRdb stores just in-frame clones and leaves some out. The data show 110,000 to 150,000 clones, roughly 89% seen once. Sample: blood. These receptor sequences come from a young man in good health. The CDR3 runs from the conserved cysteine through the conserved F or W. D genes are given only for firm matches. Clone size, where shown, is once, few, many, or a class for clones that have expanded.

-,TRBD2,13,TRBV19,TRBJ2-1,TGTGCCAGTAGGCGACTAGCCAGTAATGAGCAGTTCTTC,CASRRLASNEQFF
-,TRBD1,14,TRBV3-1/TRBV3-2,TRBJ2-7,TGTGCCAGCAGCCAATTAGGGACAGGGGATGAGCAGTACTTC,CASSQLGTGDEQYF
-,-,13,TRBV7-9,TRBJ1-2,TGTGCCAGCAGCTTACAGGGAGGCTATGGCTACACCTTC,CASSLQGGYGYTF
-,-,13,TRBV19,TRBJ1-2,TGTGCCAGTAGTATCACGGTTAACTATGGCTACACCTTC,CASSITVNYGYTF
-,-,17,TRBV7-2,TRBJ1-3,TGTGCCAGCAGCTTAGTTGAGGACCCGAGCTCTGGAAACACCATATATTTT,CASSLVEDPSSGNTIYF
-,TRBD1,15,TRBV4-3,TRBJ1-1,TGCGCCAGCAGCCAAGGGACAGGGGCTGGGACTGAAGCTTTCTTT,CASSQGTGAGTEAFF
once,TRBD2,15,TRBV18,TRBJ2-7,TGTGCCAGCTCACCACCACTAGCGGGTCCCTACGAGCAGTACTTC,CASSPPLAGPYEQYF
-,-,13,TRBV30,TRBJ1-1,TGTGCCTGGGGGACTAGTCGGTCCACTGAAGCTTTCTTT,CAWGTSRSTEAFF
-,-,16,TRBV24-1,TRBJ2-3,TGTGCCACCAGTGATTTAGCAACGGGGGCTGAAGATACGCAGTATTTT,CATSDLATGAEDTQYF
-,-,15,TRBV9,TRBJ2-5,TGTGCCAGCAGCGTAGTTGATGGGTGGGAAGAGACCCAGTACTTC,CASSVVDGWEETQYF
-,-,13,TRBV15,TRBJ1-1,TGTGCCACCAGTTGGACAGATAACACTGAAGCTTTCTTT,CATSWTDNTEAFF
-,-,14,TRBV5-1,TRBJ1-6,TGCGCCAGCAGCCACGACAGTTTCGATTCACCCCTCCACTTT,CASSHDSFDSPLHF
-,-,11,TRBV6-4,TRBJ2-7,TGTGCCAGCAGTGAAGGGCGCGGGCAGTACTTC,CASSEGRGQYF
-,-,13,TRBV7-3,TRBJ2-3,TGTGCCAGCAGTTTGGACAGCACAGATACGCAGTATTTT,CASSLDSTDTQYF
-,-,15,TRBV13,TRBJ1-4,TGTGCCAGCACCAGCAGGGGAGGGTTTAACGAAAAACTGTTTTTT,CASTSRGGFNEKLFF
-,-,14,TRBV29-1,TRBJ2-2,TGCAGCGTTGAAGATCGTCCCAACACCGGGGAGCTGTTTTTT,CSVEDRPNTGELFF
-,-,15,TRBV14,TRBJ1-1,TGTGCCAGCAGCCAAGAGGGGTACAGGAACACTGAAGCTTTCTTT,CASSQEGYRNTEAFF
-,-,15,TRBV21-1,TRBJ2-5,TGTGCCAGCAGCAAAAAGGGAAAGCCTCGGGAGACCCAGTACTTC,CASSKKGKPRETQYF
-,TRBD2,15,TRBV6-4,TRBJ2-1,TGTGCCAGCAGTGAAGGTGGCGGGGGGGCCGGTGAGCAGTTCTTC,CASSEGGGGAGEQFF
-,-,13,TRBV19,TRBJ2-1,TGTGCCAGTAGTAGAGGACTGTACAATGAGCAGTTCTTC,CASSRGLYNEQFF
-,TRBD2,14,TRBV4-1,TRBJ2-3,TGCGCCAGCAGGCGACTAGCGGGAGGGGATACGCAGTATTTT,CASRRLAGGDTQYF
-,-,18,TRBV28,TRBJ1-2,TGTGCCAGCAGTTTATCCCTTCTTAGAGCCTATCCCGACAGCGGCTACACCTTC,CASSLSLLRAYPDSGYTF
few,-,16,TRBV7-9,TRBJ1-6,TGTGCCAGCAGCGACGGACAGAACCCCTATAATTCACCCCTCCACTTT,CASSDGQNPYNSPLHF
-,TRBD2,17,TRBV7-2,TRBJ2-5,TGTGCCAGCAGCCCCGGAATCTGGACTAGCGAGGTCGAGACCCAGTACTTC,CASSPGIWTSEVETQYF
-,TRBD1,17,TRBV6-4,TRBJ1-6,TGTGCCAGCAGTGAAGCCGGGACAGGGAATTTTAATTCACCCCTCCACTTT,CASSEAGTGNFNSPLHF
-,-,14,TRBV14,TRBJ1-2,TGTGCCAGCAGCTCGAGTTGGGAAGGCTATGGCTACACCTTC,CASSSSWEGYGYTF
-,TRBD1,14,TRBV7-3,TRBJ1-2,TGTGCCAGCAGCCCGGGACAGCAAAGCTATGGCTACACCTTC,CASSPGQQSYGYTF
-,-,15,TRBV7-9,TRBJ2-4,TGTGCCAGCAGTCCTCTAGGAGTAGCCAAAAACATTCAGTACTTC,CASSPLGVAKNIQYF
-,TRBD2,16,TRBV4-2,TRBJ2-3,TGTGCCAGCAGCCAAGATGGCGGGGGGGCCACAGATACGCAGTATTTT,CASSQDGGGATDTQYF
-,TRBD1,16,TRBV7-9,TRBJ2-3,TGTGCCAGCAGCTTGACAGGGGGGAAACACACAGATACGCAGTATTTT,CASSLTGGKHTDTQYF
-,-,14,TRBV2,TRBJ1-1,TGTGCCAGCAGACAGGGTACCATGAACACTGAAGCTTTCTTT,CASRQGTMNTEAFF
-,-,13,TRBV12-3/TRBV12-4,TRBJ1-5,TGTGCCAGCAGTTTAGCGGAATATCAGCCCCAGCATTTT,CASSLAEYQPQHF
-,-,14,TRBV2,TRBJ1-1,TGTGCCAGCAGTTCCACCAGGGGCCGGGCTGAAGCTTTCTTT,CASSSTRGRAEAFF
-,TRBD2,16,TRBV7-2,TRBJ2-3,TGTGCCAGCAGCTTAAAAACTAGCGGGGGGGAAAATACGCAGTATTTT,CASSLKTSGGENTQYF
-,TRBD1,16,TRBV7-2,TRBJ2-7,TGTGCCAGCAGCTTAGGTTCCGGACAGGGGGCCTACGAGCAGTACTTC,CASSLGSGQGAYEQYF
-,-,15,TRBV9,TRBJ1-3,TGTGCCAGCAGCGTACAGGGGAGTTCTGGAAACACCATATATTTT,CASSVQGSSGNTIYF
-,TRBD1,14,TRBV3-1/TRBV3-2,TRBJ2-5,TGTGCCAGCAGCTTCCGACAGGGGGCGGAGACCCAGTACTTC,CASSFRQGAETQYF
-,-,13,TRBV4-1,TRBJ1-2,TGCGCCAGCAGCCAAGCCCCTCCGGCCGGCTACACCTTC,CASSQAPPAGYTF
-,-,15,TRBV2,TRBJ2-3,TGTGCCAGCAGTGAATTTACTAGTAGCACAGATACGCAGTATTTT,CASSEFTSSTDTQYF
-,-,15,TRBV11-1,TRBJ2-5,TGTGCCAGCAGCTTAGCGCTCGGGCTGGTGGAGACCCAGTACTTC,CASSLALGLVETQYF
-,TRBD2,19,TRBV4-3,TRBJ2-5,TGCGCCAGCAGCCAAGCCACCAAGACTAGCGGGGGGCGCCAAGAGACCCAGTACTTC,CASSQATKTSGGRQETQYF
-,TRBD2,16,TRBV4-1,TRBJ2-5,TGCGCCAGCAGCCTAAGGTTGGGACTAGCGGACGAGACCCAGTACTTC,CASSLRLGLADETQYF
-,-,16,TRBV18,TRBJ1-1,TGTGCCAGCTCACCCACGGATGGGGTGGAGAACACTGAAGCTTTCTTT,CASSPTDGVENTEAFF
-,-,15,TRBV5-1,TRBJ2-2,TGCGCCAGCCGCTCCGACTTCGCGAACACCGGGGAGCTGTTTTTT,CASRSDFANTGELFF
-,-,15,TRBV4-1,TRBJ2-3,TGCGCCAGCAGCCAAGGGACTCACATAACAGATACGCAGTATTTT,CASSQGTHITDTQYF
-,TRBD1,15,TRBV28,TRBJ2-2,TGTGCCAGCAGCTCGGGACAGAGGAACACCGGGGAGCTGTTTTTT,CASSSGQRNTGELFF
-,TRBD1,15,TRBV4-2,TRBJ2-7,TGTGCCAGCAGCCAAGAGGGGGGACAGGGGAGGGAGCAGTACTTC,CASSQEGGQGREQYF
-,-,13,TRBV11-2,TRBJ1-5,TGTGCCAGCAGCTTAGAGAGGGATCAGCCCCAGCATTTT,CASSLERDQPQHF
-,-,14,TRBV3-1/TRBV3-2,TRBJ1-1,TGTGCCAGCAGCCAAGTTGCTGGGAACACTGAAGCTTTCTTT,CASSQVAGNTEAFF
-,-,16,TRBV5-1,TRBJ1-1,TGCGCCAGCAGCTTGCGGCAGGGGAACAAGAACACTGAAGCTTTCTTT,CASSLRQGNKNTEAFF
-,-,15,TRBV5-6,TRBJ1-5,TGTGCCAGCAGCTTGGGACAGGCGGGGCATCAGCCCCAGCATTTT,CASSLGQAGHQPQHF
-,-,17,TRBV4-1,TRBJ1-2,TGCGCCAGCAGCCAAGAAGGACGTTTAGGGCCGGACTATGGCTACACCTTC,CASSQEGRLGPDYGYTF
-,-,10,TRBV20-1,TRBJ1-1,TGCAGTGCTATTCGGACAGAAGCTTTCTTT,CSAIRTEAFF
-,TRBD2,19,TRBV4-2,TRBJ2-7,TGTGCCAGCAGCCAAGATGTAACCGGGACTAGCGGGGGTTCCTACGAGCAGTACTTC,CASSQDVTGTSGGSYEQYF
-,-,12,TRBV3-1/TRBV3-2,TRBJ1-1,TGTGCCAGCAGCCCGGGATCTCCTGAAGCTTTCTTT,CASSPGSPEAFF
-,TRBD1,16,TRBV5-4,TRBJ1-4,TGTGCCAGCAGCTACGCCCGTGGACAGGGGAAGGAAAAACTGTTTTTT,CASSYARGQGKEKLFF
-,-,13,TRBV11-3,TRBJ1-5,TGTGCCAGCGCCCCGGGGGGAGGGCAGCCCCAGCATTTT,CASAPGGGQPQHF
once,TRBD1,14,TRBV6-5,TRBJ1-4,TGTGCCAGCAGTTTCATGACAGGGGTTGAAAAACTGTTTTTT,CASSFMTGVEKLFF